The sample holds many counts of the clone carrying this TCR beta chain. Its specificity is not known. The data stem from a study of T-cell reconstitution after alpha-beta-depleted transplantation in children. J was trimmed by 2 bases and V by 5 bases; bases with no gene match: 7. This CDR3 is 15 amino acids long. Germline-derived CDR1 and CDR2 are SGHTA and FQGNSA. The TCRbeta library incorporated unique molecular identifiers. One entry per CDR3 protein, called by TCRdb with MiXCR from the PCR reads. The sample carries 200,000 or so distinct CDR3 sequences, 5% to 6.5% recorded once. Study-level findings and limits: From surviving recipient T cells and thymic progenitors came the high day-60 TCRbeta diversity observed in some patients. Approximately two months post-transplant, alpha-beta T cells reportedly originated from several hundred expanded graft clones. Among T cells one year after transplant, newly produced cells accounted for most counts and diversity.

This sample comprised PBMCs, obtained before TCRalphabeta/CD19-depleted stem cell transplant. The receptor was isolated from a girl under two years old with combined immunodeficiency, due to receive a stem cell transplant. This chain links TRBV7-2 with TRBJ2-3, with TRBD2 identical over 7 bases. The CDR3 DNA is TGTGCCAGCAGCCTCCAAGCGGGAATCACAGATACGCAGTATTTT. Protein: CASSLQAGITDTQYF. Filled out from reference TRBV7-2 and TRBJ2-3, the complete variable domain reads GAGVSQSPSNKVTEKGKDVELRCDPISGHTALYWYRQSLGQGLEFLIYFQGNSAPDKSGLPSDRFSAERTGGSVSTLTIQRTQQEDSAVYLCASSLQAGITDTQYFGPGTRLTVL.